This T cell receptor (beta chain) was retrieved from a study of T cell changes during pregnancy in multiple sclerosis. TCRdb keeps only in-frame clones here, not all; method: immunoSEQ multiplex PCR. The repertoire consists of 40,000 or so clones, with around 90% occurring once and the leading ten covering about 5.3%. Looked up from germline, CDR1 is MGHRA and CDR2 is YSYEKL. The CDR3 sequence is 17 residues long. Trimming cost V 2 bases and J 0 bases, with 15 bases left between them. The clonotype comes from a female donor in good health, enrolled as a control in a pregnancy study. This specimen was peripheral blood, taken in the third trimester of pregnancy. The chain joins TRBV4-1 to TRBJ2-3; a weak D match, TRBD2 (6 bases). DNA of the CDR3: TGCGCCAGCAGCCAAACCCTGGCGGGATCTAGCACAGATACGCAGTATTTT. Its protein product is CASSQTLAGSSTDTQYF.